This T cell receptor beta chain was observed in a study of shared clonotypes between healthy human individuals (dated by TCRdb to the early 2020s). Describing the broader study: The cohort included a few men and a couple of women between 18 and 49 years of age. Per donor, three plates each were used for CD4 naive and CD4 memory, two for CD8 naive, and one for CD8 memory. Blood TCR repertoires of about five healthy adults were deeply sequenced to estimate repertoire size and the extent of clonotype sharing between individuals. Per donor, leukapheresis produced somewhere between about 0.85 and 9.5 billion PBMCs. To increase sequencing depth and limit assay-specific biases, TCR repertoire library preparation and sequencing were carried out by different laboratories using diverse techniques. The full study reports these points: Across a few donors, 5% to 6% of naive CD4, roughly 3.3% of naive CD8, approximately 2.5% of memory CD4, and approximately 0.42% of memory CD8 clonotypes were shared. Larger estimated clonotype richness was generally found for naive subsets than for memory subsets. Even with the large sequencing depth, rarefaction of the sorted-subset datasets indicated that sequencing was incomplete. Sampling was restricted to blood, and TCR repertoires in tissue are likely to differ from TCR repertoires in blood. Based on pairwise subsampling, the degree of clonotype sharing among donors was expected to be affected by sequencing depth. Compared with non-shared clonotypes, the clonotypes found in all four sorted-subset donors had higher generation probabilities. The genetic and exposure-history diversity represented was limited by the small number of donors.

V is cut by 4 bases and J by 6 bases, and the space between the germline ends is 13 bases. From its cysteine to its phenylalanine, the CDR3 spans 13 amino acids. Of the read, only the CDR3 DNA is kept; its 39 bases are in frame from base 1. Via the germline V gene, CDR1 is MDHEN and CDR2 SYDVKM. CD8 naive samples were CD45RO-negative cells positively selected for CCR7, giving a CD45RA+CCR7+ population that excluded TemRA cells. The donors were healthy, HIV-negative adults who had no recently reported acute infections or vaccinations. Only Caucasian adults living in Nashville, Tennessee, USA were represented among the donors. Blood was collected by leukapheresis, and PBMCs were isolated by Ficoll-Histopaque density gradient centrifugation and then cryopreserved in liquid nitrogen vapor phase. Analytical flow cytometry was used to check the purity and quantity of each magnetically sorted T cell population. Genomic DNA was isolated from every sorted fraction and measured by UV absorbance on a Nanodrop 2000c.

TCR CDR3 regions were amplified from genomic DNA by multiplex PCR using the deep immunoSEQ assay. Genomic DNA extracted from each cell subset was distributed evenly over all wells of several immunoSEQ 96-well plates, and each plate served as one replicate. For sorted subsets, each replicate PCR was loaded with around 220 ng genomic DNA, equivalent to approximately 33,000 T cell genomes. Purified libraries were measured with a Qubit 3.0 fluorometer, size-checked on a Bioanalyzer 2100, and measured again with the KAPA Library Quantification kit. Each immunoSEQ 96-well plate was sequenced on its own single-read 150-cycle Illumina NextSeq 550 flow cell. As for the authors' bioinformatics: Because the immunoSEQ output held only junctional sequences and lacked quality scores, the filtering could not match the filtering applied to full-length reads. Sequences were annotated with PyIR, a Python wrapper for IgBLAST v1.9, and V/J genes and CDR3 were assigned using IMGT germline references. Reads were removed for weak V/J assignments (E-value above 1e-6), missing CDR3, stop codons, out-of-frame junctions, or ambiguous translated residues. V3J clonotypes were defined by identical inferred V gene, J gene, and CDR3 amino acid sequence. To compute the percentage overlap between repertoires, the number of shared unique clonotypes was divided by the size of the smaller repertoire. Richness of each repertoire was evaluated using RTK rarefaction, the Chao1 estimator, and Recon v2.1 estimates of unobserved clonotypes. Generation probabilities were computed with OLGA for all TCRbeta clonotypes obtained by the gDNA method from a few donors. Drawn from immuneACCESS, this table holds only the in-frame rearrangements with V and J called that TCRdb kept. Clones are partly lost; checked studies trace under half to an unresolved V gene and leave the rest unexplained. V and J calls and clone size are those listed in that table; D and trimming were worked out from the DNA. This sample gives some 800,000 clones in total; nearly 95% of them show up just once. Clones ranked in the top ten supply nearly 25% of the sample.

As for this clone: No cognate antigen has been identified for it. Per-base quality was not reported, and no clone a single base away is much larger than it.

This receptor chain uses TRBV28 and TRBJ2-7; possibly the D gene is TRBD1, per 5 matching bases. The receptor was isolated from a man under 40 in good health. Sequencing input: naive CD8+ T cells sorted from blood. Explained via the paper, the cell subset or site label denotes: CD45RA+CCR7+. The DNA sequence reads TGTGCCAGCAGTTACGACATTAGGGGCGAGCAGTACTTC. It translates to CASSYDIRGEQYF.